This T cell receptor beta chain appears in the sequencing data of a study of regulatory T cells in long-lasting Graves disease. Looking at the study overall: To qualify as persistent, Graves' disease required over 5 years of antithyroid drugs with positive TSH receptor antibodies.

This clonotype has just a few counts. Its antigen is still unknown. Study-wide points: Persistent patients shared more public clonotypes (about 2,700) than newly diagnosed patients (about 1,000).

Sequencing libraries for TCR beta were prepared with iRepertoire HTBI primers and Arm-PCR of CDR3 regions. One entry per CDR3 protein results from TCRdb running MiXCR on the multiplex PCR reads. Among 400,000 or so distinct CDR3 sequences, around 20% were seen once, and the ten largest hold approximately 28%. CDR1 and CDR2 (germline): SEHNR, FQNEAQ (reference sequence). CDR3 length equals 16 residues. Germline trimming cut 5 bases from V and 5 bases from J; bases unmatched to any gene: 13. Sample time point: persistent/refractory GD, antithyroid drugs over 5 years with positive TRAb. Extracted PBMC RNA gave rise to the TCR library. By American Thyroid Association guidelines, Graves' disease was diagnosed in the cohort.

J is TRBJ2-7 and V is TRBV7-9; 9 bases are shared with TRBD2. The receptor was derived from a female donor with Graves disease. The sequences come from peripheral blood mononuclear cells (PBMCs), collected when the disease was refractory, from a patient treated with antithyroid drugs. In nucleotides, the CDR3 is TGTGCCAGCAGCCCCGCGGGAGGGACTAGGGTCAACGAGCAGTACTTC. This translates into CASSPAGGTRVNEQYF.